One T cell receptor beta chain is described in this entry. The CDR3 is 13 amino acids. Germline V gives CDR1 MGHRA, CDR2 YSYEKL. Trimming left V 3 bases short and J 4 bases short, with 6 bases between. Original methodology: Reference gene primer amplification yielded estimated nucleated cell counts. Here immunoSEQ multiplex PCR was the method, and the copy in TCRdb shows in-frame clones only, minus some. That table supplies the V and J calls and clone size; D and trimming were determined from the DNA. The table has some 240,000 clones, 90% seen once. This sample stems from a study of blood T cell repertoires in COVID-19. Study-level information: Samples taken during acute and convalescent COVID-19 were collected in the United States, Italy and Spain. PBMCs, B-cell-depleted T cells, or T cells provided the cDNA or gDNA that made up the material.

The Seattle patients joined while their infection was active and were tracked longitudinally afterward. The specimen was peripheral blood. This sequence originates from a woman aged 60-75 years with COVID-19, enrolled during active disease. The rearrangement joins TRBV4-1 to TRBJ1-4; D not certain. CDR3: CASSHEFNEKLFF. CDR3 nucleotide sequence: TGCGCCAGCAGCCATGAGTTTAATGAAAAACTGTTTTTT.